Listed here are 16 T cell receptor beta chains from one sample, sequenced in a study of blood T cell repertoires in COVID-19. Libraries were prepared by immunoSEQ multiplex PCR; TCRdb keeps only in-frame clonotypes and omits some of them. The sample has 95,000 to 100,000 clones; roughly nine tenths are singletons. Sequencing input: peripheral blood. The receptors here all came from a man aged 45-60 years with acute or convalescent COVID-19.

V gene TRBV5-1 combines with J gene TRBJ2-3; D remains ambiguous. CDR3 size: 13 residues. The germline V gene has CDR1 SGHRS and CDR2 YFSETQ. V was cut by 4 bases and J by 2 bases, with 8 bases left in between. CDR3 protein: CASSQTFTDTQYF. In DNA form, the CDR3 reads TGCGCCAGCAGCCAGACTTTCACAGATACGCAGTATTTT.

The chain combines TRBV7-9 with TRBJ2-1; tentative D call: TRBD1 (6 bases). CDR1 is SEHNR, CDR2 FQNEAQ, per germline (reference sequence). The germline V and J ends were trimmed by 7 bases and 8 bases, with 9 bases remaining between them. This CDR3 has 11 residues. The CDR3 bases are TGTGCCAGCATCAGGGGTGATGAGCAGTTCTTC. This encodes CASIRGDEQFF.

The V gene is TRBV19, the J gene TRBJ1-1; weak D call: TRBD1 (5 bases). The CDR3 is 13 residues long. V dropped 3 bases and J dropped 4 bases, with 9 bases sitting between them. Germline CDR1 and CDR2: LNHDA and SQIVND (reference sequence). The CDR3 reads CASSMGGVTEAFF. The CDR3 DNA sequence: TGTGCCAGTAGTATGGGGGGGGTCACTGAAGCTTTCTTT.

V is TRBV6-6 and J is TRBJ1-5; D perhaps matches TRBD1 (6 bases). The germline gives CDR1 MNHNY, CDR2 SVGAGI (reference sequence). Trimming removed 2 bases at V and 2 bases at J, with 10 bases between. CDR3 size: 15 residues. This chain's CDR3 is CASSYGGRGNQPQHF. The DNA for the CDR3 is TGTGCCAGCAGTTACGGGGGCCGAGGCAATCAGCCCCAGCATTTT.

This chain uses TRBV19 with TRBJ1-5; a possible D gene is TRBD1 (5 bases). The ends were cut back, 7 bases at V and 11 bases at J, with 21 bases in the middle. Germline V CDR1 and CDR2: LNHDA, SQIVND (reference sequence). The CDR3 sequence is 14 residues long. CDR3 coding DNA: TGTGCCAGTACCAAAACCCCTGGCGGGGCAGCCCAGCATTTT. It yields the protein CASTKTPGGAAQHF.

The chain employs TRBV6-6 and TRBJ2-7; TRBD1 is a possible D gene (6 bases). There are 12 residues in the CDR3. Per germline, CDR1 MNHNY and CDR2 SVGAGI (reference sequence). Trimming pared 2 bases from V and 7 bases from J, leaving 9 bases between. CDR3 residues: CASSYTQGEQYF. The CDR3 nucleotides read TGTGCCAGCAGTTACACCCAGGGGGAGCAGTACTTC.

CDR3 sequence (DNA): TGTGCCAGCAGTTACTCGAGGGACAGGGGCCACGAGCAGTACTTC. As protein: CASSYSRDRGHEQYF. The chain uses TRBV6-2 or TRBV6-3 and TRBJ2-7; TRBD1 aligns across 10 bases. Germline assignment: CDR1 MNHEY and CDR2 SVGEGT. Losses at the gene ends were 0 bases for V and 5 bases for J; bases not matched to a gene: 4. The CDR3 has 15 residues.

V gene TRBV7-2 combines with J gene TRBJ2-7, with 8 bases that match TRBD1. Per germline, CDR1 SGHTA and CDR2 FQGNSA. This CDR3 spans 14 amino acids. J lost 3 bases, V lost 7 bases, and 8 bases had no gene match. For the CDR3, the DNA is TGTGCCAGCACCCCCGGGACAGGCCTCTACGAGCAGTACTTC. The encoded protein is CASTPGTGLYEQYF.

V is TRBV20-1 and J is TRBJ2-7; no reliable D call. Trimming cost V 8 bases and J 7 bases, with 15 bases left between them. This CDR3 has 11 residues. The germline V gene encodes CDR1 DFQATT and CDR2 SNEGSKA (reference sequence). DNA for the CDR3: TGCAGTCCCGCAACCCGAGCGGAGCAGTACTTC. Protein product: CSPATRAEQYF.

The V gene is TRBV7-9, the J gene TRBJ1-2, with D possibly TRBD1 on 5 matching bases. Germline V gene sequence: CDR1 SEHNR, CDR2 FQNEAQ (reference sequence). The V and J ends lost 1 base and 8 bases respectively, with 17 bases between them. The CDR3 runs to 15 residues. In DNA form, the CDR3 reads TGTGCCAGCAGCTTAGGACAGACGGGAGTGGGAGGCTACACCTTC. Residues: CASSLGQTGVGGYTF.

This chain uses TRBV7-8 with TRBJ2-5; D is perhaps TRBD2 (6 bases). The CDR3 loop spans 16 amino acids. Deletions cut 4 bases from V and 4 bases from J, with 19 bases between. The V gene's germline CDR1 is SGHVS and CDR2 FQNEAQ. The CDR3 protein is CASSSGGGLPRETQYF. CDR3 DNA sequence: TGTGCCAGCAGCTCCGGGGGAGGACTACCCCGAGAGACCCAGTACTTC.

This clone came up once. This sequence joins TRBV19 and TRBJ1-1; the D is unclear. The CDR3 length is 14 residues. V lost 5 bases and J lost 2, with 12 bases in between. Germline CDR1 LNHDA, CDR2 SQIVND (reference sequence). The CDR3 loop is CASSFRSENTEAFF. CDR3 DNA: TGTGCCAGTAGTTTTAGATCCGAAAACACTGAAGCTTTCTTT.

This clone has a single count. The chain joins TRBV7-6 to TRBJ1-1; D is uncertain. CDR1 and CDR2 (germline): SGHVS, FNYEAQ. Trimming stripped 1 base from V and 1 base from J, with 10 bases between. There are 15 residues in the CDR3. The chain's CDR3 is CASSLVSSPNTEAFF. Written as DNA, the CDR3 is TGTGCCAGCAGCTTAGTTTCCTCTCCGAACACTGAAGCTTTCTTT.

This chain joins TRBV29-1 and TRBJ2-1, with 11 bases identical to TRBD1. The CDR3 has 16 residues. Germline lookup yields CDR1 SQVTM and CDR2 ANQGSEA. The trim removed 8 bases at V and 9 bases at J, leaving 18 bases unmatched. CDR3 coding DNA: TGCAGCCTTTTTGAGAACCGGGACAGGGGGTTCAGTGAGCAGTTCTTC. This codes for CSLFENRDRGFSEQFF.

V gene TRBV5-1 combines with J gene TRBJ1-1; D gene unclear. The CDR3 is 14 residues long. In germline, CDR1 is SGHRS, CDR2 YFSETQ. V was clipped by 0 bases and J by 0 bases, with 6 bases between them. The CDR3 region has the DNA TGCGCCAGCAGCTTGGCTCAGTTGAACACTGAAGCTTTCTTT. It is translated as CASSLAQLNTEAFF.

CDR3 sequence: CASGGTVSSYEQYF. The CDR3 region has the DNA TGTGCCAGCGGAGGGACAGTTAGCTCCTACGAGCAGTACTTC. The chain combines TRBV2 with TRBJ2-7, with D tentatively TRBD1 (7 bases). The CDR3 spans 14 residues. Germline CDR1 SNHLY, CDR2 FYNNEI. V was trimmed by 8 bases and J by 0 bases, leaving 14 bases between them.